This is a list of T cell receptor beta chains from one sample in a study of T cells after posttransplantation cyclophosphamide. Some clones are missing from TCRdb's copy, which holds only in-frame ones; the method was immunoSEQ multiplex PCR. This table holds tens of thousands of clones, more than 85% found once. Sequencing used naive CD4+ T cells sorted from blood. Receptor source: a young man in good health and a related stem cell transplant donor. Both conserved end residues are part of each CDR3. A D gene is named only where the DNA matches it firmly.

D gene	V gene	CDR3 length	J gene	CDR3 DNA	CDR3 protein
TRBD1	TRBV6-5	14	TRBJ1-4	TGTGCCAGCAGTTGGACAGGGCAGAATGAAAAACTGTTTTTT	CASSWTGQNEKLFF
TRBD1	TRBV9	15	TRBJ2-7	TGTGCCAGCAGCGTAAGGACAGGGCTAGCGTACGAGCAGTACTTC	CASSVRTGLAYEQYF
.	TRBV2	14	TRBJ2-3	TGTGCCAGCACCAGGGCAGCCATTCCGGATACGCAGTATTTT	CASTRAAIPDTQYF
TRBD1	TRBV6-6	16	TRBJ1-5	TGTGCCAGCAGTGCCCAGGGGGCGCTTAGCAATCAGCCCCAGCATTTT	CASSAQGALSNQPQHF
TRBD1	TRBV6-1	15	TRBJ1-1	TGTGCCAGCCCCCAGGGGGCAATGGGGAACACTGAAGCTTTCTTT	CASPQGAMGNTEAFF
TRBD2	TRBV11-3	16	TRBJ2-3	TGTGCCAGCAGCTTAGGTGGCGGGGGGGCCCCAGATACGCAGTATTTT	CASSLGGGGAPDTQYF
TRBD2	TRBV19	17	TRBJ2-5	TGTGCCAGTAGTCCCACTAGCGGGCGGTTCCCTCAGGAGACCCAGTACTTC	CASSPTSGRFPQETQYF
TRBD1	TRBV19	14	TRBJ1-4	TGTGCCAGTACTGACAGGGGAACTAATGAAAAACTGTTTTTT	CASTDRGTNEKLFF
.	TRBV5-4	15	TRBJ1-2	TGTGCCAGCAGCTTGGTAACAGGGATTAACTATGGCTACACCTTC	CASSLVTGINYGYTF
.	TRBV19	15	TRBJ1-1	TGTGCCAGTAGTATAGATGGGGGCCTGAACACTGAAGCTTTCTTT	CASSIDGGLNTEAFF
.	TRBV18	14	TRBJ1-1	TGTGCCAGCTCACCATTGGGGGGGGACACTGAAGCTTTCTTT	CASSPLGGDTEAFF
TRBD1	TRBV5-1	15	TRBJ2-7	TGCGCCAGCAGCTTCGGGACAGGGAGGACCTACGAGCAGTACTTC	CASSFGTGRTYEQYF
TRBD1	TRBV5-4	15	TRBJ1-2	TGTGCCAGCAGCCAGGACCTAGGACAGGGTCGTGGCTACACCTTC	CASSQDLGQGRGYTF
TRBD2	TRBV2	19	TRBJ2-2	TGTGCCAGCAGTGAACTCCGACTAGCGGGTTTCGCGAACACCGGGGAGCTGTTTTTT	CASSELRLAGFANTGELFF
.	TRBV19	16	TRBJ2-1	TGTGCCAGTAGTAGTCCCAATTCCAGCTCCTACAATGAGCAGTTCTTC	CASSSPNSSSYNEQFF